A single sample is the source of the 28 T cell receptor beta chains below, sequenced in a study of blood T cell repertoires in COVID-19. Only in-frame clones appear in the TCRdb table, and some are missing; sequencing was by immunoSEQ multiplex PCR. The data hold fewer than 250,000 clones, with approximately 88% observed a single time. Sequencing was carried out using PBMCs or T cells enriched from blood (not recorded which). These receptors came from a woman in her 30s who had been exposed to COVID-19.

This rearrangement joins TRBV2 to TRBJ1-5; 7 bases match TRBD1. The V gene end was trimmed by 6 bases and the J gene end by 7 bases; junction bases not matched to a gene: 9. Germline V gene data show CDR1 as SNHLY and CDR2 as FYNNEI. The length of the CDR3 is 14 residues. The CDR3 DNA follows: TGTGCCAGCAGGAGGACAGGCACACGACAGCCCCAGCATTTT. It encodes CASRRTGTRQPQHF.

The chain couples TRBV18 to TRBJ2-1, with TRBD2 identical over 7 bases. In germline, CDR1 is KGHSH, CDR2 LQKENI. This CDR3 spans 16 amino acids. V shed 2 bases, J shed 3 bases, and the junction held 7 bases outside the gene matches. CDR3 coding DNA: TGTGCCAGCTCACCAGAAGTGGGGGGGTACTACAATGAGCAGTTCTTC. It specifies CASSPEVGGYYNEQFF.

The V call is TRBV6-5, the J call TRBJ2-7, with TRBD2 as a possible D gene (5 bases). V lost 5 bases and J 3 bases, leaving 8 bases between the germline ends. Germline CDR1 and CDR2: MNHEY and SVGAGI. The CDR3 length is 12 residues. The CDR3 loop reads CASSTRGYEQYF. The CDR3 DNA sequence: TGTGCCAGCAGTACTCGGGGCTACGAGCAGTACTTC.

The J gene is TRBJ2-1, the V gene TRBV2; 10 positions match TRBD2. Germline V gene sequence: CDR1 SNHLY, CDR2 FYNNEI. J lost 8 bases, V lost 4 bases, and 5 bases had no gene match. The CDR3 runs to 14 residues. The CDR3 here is CASSALAGAYEQFF. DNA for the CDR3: TGTGCCAGCAGTGCGCTAGCGGGAGCTTATGAGCAGTTCTTC.

The CDR3 protein is CASRRQGRHQPQHF. The CDR3 coding sequence is TGTGCCAGCAGGCGTCAGGGGCGGCATCAGCCCCAGCATTTT. The chain combines TRBV28 with TRBJ1-5; D may be TRBD1 (6 bases). This CDR3 spans 14 amino acids. Between the trimmed V and J ends, which lost 6 bases and 5 bases, there was a span of 14 bases. Germline lookup yields CDR1 MDHEN and CDR2 SYDVKM. Drawing the rest from reference TRBV28 and TRBJ1-5, the complete variable domain is DVKVTQSSRYLVKRTGEKVFLECVQDMDHENMFWYRQDPGLGLRLIYFSYDVKMKEKGDIPEGYSVSREKKERFSLILESASTNQTSMYLCASRRQGRHQPQHFGDGTRLSIL.

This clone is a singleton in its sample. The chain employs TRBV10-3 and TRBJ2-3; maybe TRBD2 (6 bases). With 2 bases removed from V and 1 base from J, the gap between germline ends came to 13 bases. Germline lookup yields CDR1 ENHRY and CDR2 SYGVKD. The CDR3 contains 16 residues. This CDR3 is CAISELTGTGTDTQYF. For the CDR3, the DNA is TGTGCCATCAGTGAGCTTACCGGGACTGGCACAGATACGCAGTATTTT.

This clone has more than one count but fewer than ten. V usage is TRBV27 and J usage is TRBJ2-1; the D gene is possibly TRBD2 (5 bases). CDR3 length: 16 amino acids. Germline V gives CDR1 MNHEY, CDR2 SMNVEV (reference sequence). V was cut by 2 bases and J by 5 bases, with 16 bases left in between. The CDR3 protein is CASSLGPAVSDNEQFF. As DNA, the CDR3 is TGTGCCAGCAGTTTAGGCCCAGCGGTTTCCGACAATGAGCAGTTCTTC.

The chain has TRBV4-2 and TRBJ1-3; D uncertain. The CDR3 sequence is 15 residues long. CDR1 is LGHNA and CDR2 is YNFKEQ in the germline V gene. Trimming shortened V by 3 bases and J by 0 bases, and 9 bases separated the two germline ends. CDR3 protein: CASSQGLSSGNTIYF. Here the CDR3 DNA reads TGTGCCAGCAGCCAGGGCCTTAGCTCTGGAAACACCATATATTTT.

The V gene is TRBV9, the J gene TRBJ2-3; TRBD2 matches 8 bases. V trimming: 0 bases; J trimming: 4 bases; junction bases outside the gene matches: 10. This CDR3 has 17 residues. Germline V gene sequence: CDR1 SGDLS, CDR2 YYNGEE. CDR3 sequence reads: CASSVEEAGGRADTQYF. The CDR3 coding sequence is TGTGCCAGCAGCGTAGAAGAGGCGGGAGGTAGGGCAGATACGCAGTATTTT.

The CDR3: CASSYRGSGANVLTF. The CDR3 bases are TGTGCCAGCAGTTACAGGGGCTCTGGGGCCAACGTCCTGACTTTC. The chain recombines TRBV6-5 with TRBJ2-6; the D gene is possibly TRBD1 (5 bases). The CDR3 runs 15 residues. The V end lost 2 bases, the J end lost 0 bases, and 5 bases lay between the germline ends. Germline V CDR1 and CDR2: MNHEY, SVGAGI.

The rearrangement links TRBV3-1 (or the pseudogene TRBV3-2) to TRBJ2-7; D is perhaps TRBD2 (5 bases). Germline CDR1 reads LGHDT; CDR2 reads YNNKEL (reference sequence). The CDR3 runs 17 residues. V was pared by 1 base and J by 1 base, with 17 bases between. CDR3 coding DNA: TGTGCCAGCAGCCAAGTACAAGGACTTACTCGTTCCTACGAGCAGTACTTC. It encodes CASSQVQGLTRSYEQYF.

The DNA of the CDR3 is TGTGCCAGCAGCTTCTCACCGGGAGCGATCACCGGGGAGCTGTTTTTT. Amino acid sequence: CASSFSPGAITGELFF. V usage is TRBV7-3 and J usage is TRBJ2-2; TRBD2 is a possible D gene (6 bases). The CDR3 consists of 16 residues. CDR1 SGHTA and CDR2 FQGTGA come from the germline V gene. Trimming pared 3 bases from V and 4 bases from J, leaving 15 bases between.

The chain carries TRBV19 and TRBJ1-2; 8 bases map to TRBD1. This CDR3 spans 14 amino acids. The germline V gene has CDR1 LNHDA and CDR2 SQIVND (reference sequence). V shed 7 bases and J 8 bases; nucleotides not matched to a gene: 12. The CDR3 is CASINPGQATGYTF. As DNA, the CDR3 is TGTGCCAGTATTAACCCGGGACAGGCGACAGGCTACACCTTC.

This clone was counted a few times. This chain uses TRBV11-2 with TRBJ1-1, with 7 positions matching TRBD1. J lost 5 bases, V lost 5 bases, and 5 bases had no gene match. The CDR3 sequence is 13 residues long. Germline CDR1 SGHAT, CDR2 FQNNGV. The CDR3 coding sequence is TGTGCCAGCAGCCTATCGGACAGGACTGAAGCTTTCTTT. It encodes CASSLSDRTEAFF.

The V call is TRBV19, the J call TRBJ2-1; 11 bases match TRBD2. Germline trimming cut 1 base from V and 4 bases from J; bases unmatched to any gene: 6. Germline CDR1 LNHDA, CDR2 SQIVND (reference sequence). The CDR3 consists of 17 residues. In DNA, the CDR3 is TGTGCCAGTAGTATAGTGGGTAGCGGGAGGGGATACAATGAGCAGTTCTTC. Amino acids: CASSIVGSGRGYNEQFF. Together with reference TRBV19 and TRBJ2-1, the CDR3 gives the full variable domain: DGGITQSPKYLFRKEGQNVTLSCEQNLNHDAMYWYRQDPGQGLRLIYYSQIVNDFQKGDIAEGYSVSREKKESFPLTVTSAQKNPTAFYLCASSIVGSGRGYNEQFFGPGTRLTVL.

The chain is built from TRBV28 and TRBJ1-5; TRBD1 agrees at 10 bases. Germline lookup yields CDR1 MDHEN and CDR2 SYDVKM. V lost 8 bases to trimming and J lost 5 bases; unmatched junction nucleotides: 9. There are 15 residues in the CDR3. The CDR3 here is CASLDDRGLDQPQHF. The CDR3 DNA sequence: TGTGCCAGCCTTGACGACAGGGGGCTTGATCAGCCCCAGCATTTT.

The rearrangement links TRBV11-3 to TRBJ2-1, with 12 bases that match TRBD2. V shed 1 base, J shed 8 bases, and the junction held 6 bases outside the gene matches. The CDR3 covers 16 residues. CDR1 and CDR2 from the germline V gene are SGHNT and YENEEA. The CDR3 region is CASSLGPGLAGHEQFF. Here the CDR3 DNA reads TGTGCCAGCAGCTTAGGTCCGGGACTAGCGGGCCATGAGCAGTTCTTC.

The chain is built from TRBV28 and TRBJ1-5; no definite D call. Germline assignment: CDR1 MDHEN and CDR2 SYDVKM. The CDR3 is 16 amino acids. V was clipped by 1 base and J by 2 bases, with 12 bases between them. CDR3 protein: CASSLLSRQGNQPQHF. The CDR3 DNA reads TGTGCCAGCAGTTTATTGAGCAGGCAAGGCAATCAGCCCCAGCATTTT.

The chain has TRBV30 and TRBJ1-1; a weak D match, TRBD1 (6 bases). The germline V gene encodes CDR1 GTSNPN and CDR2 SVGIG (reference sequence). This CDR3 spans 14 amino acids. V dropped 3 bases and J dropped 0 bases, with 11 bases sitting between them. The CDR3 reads CAWSQGLMNTEAFF. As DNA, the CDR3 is TGTGCCTGGAGCCAGGGGCTTATGAACACTGAAGCTTTCTTT.

Here the CDR3 reads CASNFRLSGYTF. The DNA of the CDR3 is TGTGCCAGCAACTTCCGCCTCAGTGGCTACACCTTC. The V gene is TRBV5-6, the J gene TRBJ1-2, with D hard to call. The CDR3 is 12 residues long. Germline V gives CDR1 SGHDT, CDR2 YYEEEE. Trimming shortened V by 6 bases and J by 7 bases, and 13 bases separated the two germline ends.

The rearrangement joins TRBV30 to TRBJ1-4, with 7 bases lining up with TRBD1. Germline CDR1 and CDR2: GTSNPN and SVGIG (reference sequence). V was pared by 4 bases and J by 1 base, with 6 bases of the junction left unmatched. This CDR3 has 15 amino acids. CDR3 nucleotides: TGTGCCTGGACCAGGGACAGACAAACTAATGAAAAACTGTTTTTT. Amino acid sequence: CAWTRDRQTNEKLFF.

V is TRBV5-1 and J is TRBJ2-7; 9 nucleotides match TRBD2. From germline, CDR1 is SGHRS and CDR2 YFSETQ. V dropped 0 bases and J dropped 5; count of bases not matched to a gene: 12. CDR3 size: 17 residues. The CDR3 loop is CASSLGLVREGLDEQYF. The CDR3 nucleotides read TGCGCCAGCAGCTTGGGATTGGTGCGGGAGGGCTTGGACGAGCAGTACTTC.

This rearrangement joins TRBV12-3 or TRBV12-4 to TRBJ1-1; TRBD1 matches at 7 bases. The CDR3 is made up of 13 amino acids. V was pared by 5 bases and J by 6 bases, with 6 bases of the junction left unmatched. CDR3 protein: CASSRQGRAEAFF. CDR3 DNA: TGTGCCAGCAGTCGACAGGGAAGGGCTGAAGCTTTCTTT.

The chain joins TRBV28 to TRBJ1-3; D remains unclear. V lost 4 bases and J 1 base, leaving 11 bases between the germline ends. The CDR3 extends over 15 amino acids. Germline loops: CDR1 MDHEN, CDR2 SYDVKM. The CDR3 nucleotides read TGTGCCAGCAGTTCTAGCCCCCTTTCTGGAAACACCATATATTTT. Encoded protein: CASSSSPLSGNTIYF.

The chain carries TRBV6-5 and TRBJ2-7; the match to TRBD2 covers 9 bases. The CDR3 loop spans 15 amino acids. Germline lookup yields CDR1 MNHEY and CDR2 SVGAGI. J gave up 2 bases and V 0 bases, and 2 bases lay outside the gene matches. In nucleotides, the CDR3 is TGTGCCAGCAGTTACTCGGCGGGAGGGCCCTACGAGCAGTACTTC. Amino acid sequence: CASSYSAGGPYEQYF.

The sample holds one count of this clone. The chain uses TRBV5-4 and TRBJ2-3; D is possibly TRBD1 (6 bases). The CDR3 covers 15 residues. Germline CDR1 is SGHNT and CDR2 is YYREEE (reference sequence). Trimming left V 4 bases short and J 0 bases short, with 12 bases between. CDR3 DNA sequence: TGTGCCAGCAGCCCTCCAGGGGCTAGCACAGATACGCAGTATTTT. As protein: CASSPPGASTDTQYF.

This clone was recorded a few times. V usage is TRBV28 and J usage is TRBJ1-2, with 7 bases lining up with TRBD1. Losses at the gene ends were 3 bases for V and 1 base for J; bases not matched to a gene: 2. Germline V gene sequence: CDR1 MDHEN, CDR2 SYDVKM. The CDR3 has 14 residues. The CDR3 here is CASSLTGYNYGYTF. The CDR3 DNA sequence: TGTGCCAGCAGTTTGACAGGGTATAACTATGGCTACACCTTC.

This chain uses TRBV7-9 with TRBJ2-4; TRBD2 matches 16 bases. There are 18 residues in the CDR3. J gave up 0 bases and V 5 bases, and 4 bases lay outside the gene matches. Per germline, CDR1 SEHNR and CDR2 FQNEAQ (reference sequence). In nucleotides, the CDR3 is TGTGCCAGCAGCCCGGGACTAGCGGGAGGGCTAGCCAAAAACATTCAGTACTTC. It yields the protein CASSPGLAGGLAKNIQYF.